The 21 T cell receptor beta chains below come from one sample, sequenced in a study of blood T cell repertoires in COVID-19. TCRdb's table, derived via immunoSEQ multiplex PCR, lists solely in-frame clones and lacks some. The data contain over 250,000 clones, approximately 85% of them singletons. Input material: peripheral blood. These receptor sequences come from a woman aged 70 to 79 with acute or convalescent COVID-19.

For this clone: One end of the junction fails to match germline, which may point to a read error. V usage is TRBV24-1 and J usage is TRBJ1-4; no clear D. Germline CDR1 is KGHDR and CDR2 is SFDVKD. The CDR3 sequence is 14 residues long. The CDR3 protein is CAPSLDPPRKKLFF. Written as DNA, the CDR3 is TGTGCCCCCAGCCTCGACCCGCCGAGGAAAAAACTGTTTTTT.

This chain links TRBV11-2 with TRBJ2-3; D gene uncertain. The germline CDR1 and CDR2 sequences are SGHAT and FQNNGV. V shed 1 base and J shed 0 bases, with 14 bases lying between them. The CDR3 extends over 17 amino acids. In nucleotides, the CDR3 is TGTGCCAGCAGCTTAGGCAGGTATCGGCGTAGCACAGATACGCAGTATTTT. Its protein product is CASSLGRYRRSTDTQYF. The full variable domain, in which reference TRBV11-2 and TRBJ2-3 provide the parts outside the CDR3, is EAGVAQSPRYKIIEKRQSVAFWCNPISGHATLYWYQQILGQGPKLLIQFQNNGVVDDSQLPKDRFSAERLKGVDSTLKIQPAKLEDSAVYLCASSLGRYRRSTDTQYFGPGTRLTVL.

The J gene is TRBJ2-7, the V gene TRBV29-1, with 9 bases lining up with TRBD1. V lost 7 bases and J lost 2; bases outside the gene matches: 12. The CDR3 spans 15 residues. CDR1 SQVTM and CDR2 ANQGSEA come from the germline V gene. The chain's CDR3 is CSAGGRGQGPYEQYF. As DNA, the CDR3 is TGCAGCGCCGGGGGGAGGGGACAGGGTCCCTACGAGCAGTACTTC.

The rearrangement links TRBV7-9 to TRBJ2-5, with D tentatively TRBD2 (6 bases). Trimming stripped 1 base from V and 7 bases from J, with 13 bases between. This CDR3 is 14 amino acids long. Germline assignment: CDR1 SEHNR and CDR2 FQNEAQ (reference sequence). The CDR3 DNA follows: TGTGCCAGCAGCTTAGATGGCGGGGTAAGGACCCAGTACTTC. This gives the protein CASSLDGGVRTQYF.

The gene calls are TRBV5-4 and TRBJ2-1, with a possible D match to TRBD1 (6 bases). CDR3 size: 14 residues. The V end was cut by 1 base, the J end by 4 bases, with 9 bases between. Looked up from germline, CDR1 is SGHNT and CDR2 is YYREEE (reference sequence). In DNA, the CDR3 is TGTGCCAGCAGCTTGCCGAGGGGGTACAATGAGCAGTTCTTC. This codes for CASSLPRGYNEQFF.

The chain couples TRBV5-5 to TRBJ2-7; 7 positions agree with TRBD1. After removal of 4 bases from V and 2 bases from J, the junction contained 3 bases not matched to a gene. The CDR3 totals 13 residues. The germline gives CDR1 SGHKS, CDR2 YYEKEE (reference sequence). CDR3 in amino acids: CASSRGQAYEQYF. The CDR3 DNA follows: TGTGCCAGCAGCCGCGGACAGGCCTACGAGCAGTACTTC.

In DNA, the CDR3 is TGTGCCAGCACCCCAGGGGACCTATACAATGAGCAGTTCTTC. Its translation is CASTPGDLYNEQFF. This rearrangement joins TRBV6-5 to TRBJ2-1, with D perhaps matching TRBD1 (6 bases). Germline CDR1 is MNHEY and CDR2 is SVGAGI. This CDR3 has 14 residues. Trimming pared 7 bases from V and 4 bases from J, leaving 14 bases between.

The J gene is TRBJ1-5, the V gene TRBV5-6; possibly TRBD1 for D (5 bases). The CDR3 has 15 residues. V lost 0 bases and J lost 7, with 14 bases in between. Germline loops: CDR1 SGHDT, CDR2 YYEEEE. In DNA, the CDR3 is TGTGCCAGCAGCTTGGGAAGGGGCCGGGCCCAGCCCCAGCATTTT. Translation gives CASSLGRGRAQPQHF.

The chain uses TRBV5-6 and TRBJ1-2; D is ambiguous. The CDR3 runs 13 residues. V was pared by 0 bases and J by 2 bases, with 5 bases between. Germline CDR1 reads SGHDT; CDR2 reads YYEEEE. CDR3 DNA sequence: TGTGCCAGCAGCTTGGACAGCAACTATGGCTACACCTTC. Translating gives CASSLDSNYGYTF.

This chain links TRBV5-5 with TRBJ1-3; D ambiguous. CDR1 SGHKS and CDR2 YYEKEE come from the germline V gene (reference sequence). This CDR3 contains 16 residues. Trimming cost V 0 bases and J 0 bases, with 10 bases left between them. CDR3 sequence (DNA): TGTGCCAGCAGCTTGGCCGGCGGGTACTCTGGAAACACCATATATTTT. It encodes CASSLAGGYSGNTIYF. The variable domain in full, with the rest retrieved from reference TRBV5-5 and TRBJ1-3, is DAGVTQSPTHLIKTRGQQVTLRCSPISGHKSVSWYQQVLGQGPQFIFQYYEKEERGRGNFPDRFSARQFPNYSSELNVNALLLGDSALYLCASSLAGGYSGNTIYFGEGSWLTVV.

The table lists this clone with many counts. The rearrangement uses TRBV6-5 and TRBJ1-4; weak D call: TRBD1 (6 bases). Germline V gene lookup returns CDR1 MNHEY and CDR2 SVGAGI. The germline V and J ends were trimmed by 6 bases and 6 bases, with 14 bases remaining between them. This CDR3 spans 14 amino acids. In DNA form, the CDR3 reads TGTGCCAGCAGCGGACAGTGGATAGATGAAAAACTGTTTTTT. Encoded protein: CASSGQWIDEKLFF.

The chain is built from TRBV24-1 and TRBJ1-5; no definite D call. The CDR3 runs to 16 residues. Germline assignment: CDR1 KGHDR and CDR2 SFDVKD. Trimming took 5 bases from V and 0 from J, leaving 13 bases between them. CDR3 coding DNA: TGTGCCACCAGTGGGGCCCGGTCTATTAGCAATCAGCCCCAGCATTTT. It yields the protein CATSGARSISNQPQHF.

This rearrangement joins TRBV5-1 to TRBJ1-6; perhaps TRBD1 as D (6 bases). V was cut by 4 bases and J by 5 bases, with 13 bases left in between. The CDR3 spans 15 residues. CDR1 is SGHRS, CDR2 YFSETQ, per germline. The CDR3 sequence: CASSGTAGDNSPLHF. CDR3 DNA: TGCGCCAGCAGCGGTACCGCAGGGGATAATTCACCCCTCCACTTT.

A single count supports this clone. J is TRBJ2-4 and V is TRBV4-1; D possibly corresponds to TRBD2 (5 bases). The CDR3 length is 16 residues. CDR1 is MGHRA and CDR2 is YSYEKL in the germline V gene. The ends were cut back, 1 base at V and 1 base at J, with 11 bases in the middle. CDR3 sequence reads: CASSQVGGYAKNIQYF. Written as DNA, the CDR3 is TGCGCCAGCAGCCAAGTGGGCGGGTATGCCAAAAACATTCAGTACTTC.

The CDR3 is CASAAGQNYGYTF. The CDR3 DNA follows: TGTGCTAGTGCCGCGGGACAGAACTATGGCTACACCTTC. The chain links TRBV12-5 to TRBJ1-2; 7 nucleotides align to TRBD1. This CDR3 has 13 amino acids. Germline lookup yields CDR1 LGHNT and CDR2 FRNRAP. J lost 2 bases, V lost 7 bases, and 4 bases had no gene match. Supplemented by reference TRBV12-5 and TRBJ1-2, the full variable domain reads DARVTQTPRHKVTEMGQEVTMRCQPILGHNTVFWYRQTMMQGLELLAYFRNRAPLDDSGMPKDRFSAEMPDATLATLKIQPSEPRDSAVYFCASAAGQNYGYTFGSGTRLTVV.

The chain combines TRBV4-1 with TRBJ1-2, with 8 bases lining up with TRBD1. The germline gives CDR1 MGHRA, CDR2 YSYEKL. This CDR3 contains 15 residues. V lost 3 bases and J lost 2; bases outside the gene matches: 5. This CDR3 reads CASSHPRTGNYGYTF. The CDR3 DNA reads TGCGCCAGCAGCCATCCTCGGACAGGGAACTATGGCTACACCTTC.

This clone has just a few counts. The V call is TRBV5-1, the J call TRBJ2-2; the D gene is possibly TRBD1 (6 bases). Looked up from germline, CDR1 is SGHRS and CDR2 is YFSETQ. V lost 3 bases and J 3 bases, leaving 12 bases between the germline ends. The CDR3 loop spans 15 amino acids. Here the CDR3 reads CASSSPDRYTGELFF. As DNA, the CDR3 is TGCGCCAGCAGCTCACCAGACAGGTACACCGGGGAGCTGTTTTTT.

The chain joins TRBV2 to TRBJ1-4; D not resolved. V dropped 6 bases and J dropped 7 bases, with 15 bases sitting between them. CDR3 length: 14 residues. Germline V CDR1 and CDR2: SNHLY, FYNNEI. The CDR3 DNA reads TGTGCCAGCAGAACCTCCACCGGTTCTGAAAAACTGTTTTTT. Protein: CASRTSTGSEKLFF.

The rearrangement uses TRBV6-5 and TRBJ2-3, with 7 positions matching TRBD1. With V trimmed by 6 bases and J by 4 bases, 4 bases remained unmatched. This CDR3 region has 13 residues. CDR1 is MNHEY and CDR2 is SVGAGI in the germline V gene. The CDR3 sequence is CASRYDRADTQYF. The CDR3 DNA is TGTGCCAGCAGATACGACAGGGCAGATACGCAGTATTTT.

V usage is TRBV10-3 and J usage is TRBJ1-4; D may be TRBD1 (6 bases). The CDR3 runs 17 residues. Germline CDR1 is ENHRY and CDR2 is SYGVKD. V lost 2 bases and J 1 base, leaving 14 bases between the germline ends. The chain's CDR3 is CAISERGAPGTNEKLFF. The CDR3 nucleotides read TGTGCCATCAGTGAGCGGGGGGCCCCTGGAACTAATGAAAAACTGTTTTTT.

This clone was detected only a few times. The V gene is TRBV2, the J gene TRBJ1-5, with no clear D. The CDR3 covers 13 residues. Trimming shortened V by 8 bases and J by 10 bases, and 18 bases separated the two germline ends. Germline loops: CDR1 SNHLY, CDR2 FYNNEI. The CDR3 DNA reads as TGTGCCAGCGGGGAGGCCAGGCGAAGTCCCCAGCATTTT. It translates to CASGEARRSPQHF.